This is a list of T cell receptor beta chains from one sample in a study of control samples from healthy donors and cancer patients. Sequencing was performed with immunoSEQ multiplex PCR; in TCRdb, only in-frame clones are kept and a portion is missing. The data contain around 250,000 clones, around 80% of them singletons. Sequencing input: PBMCs. The receptors originated from an older woman with lung cancer. CDR3s include the opening cysteine and the closing phenylalanine or tryptophan. D genes are given only for firm matches. For some rows the clone size is stated as once, few or many, or as a class when expanded; others skip it.

clone size	V gene	J gene	D gene	CDR3 protein	CDR3 DNA
.	TRBV11-3	TRBJ2-1	.	CASSFRQEHNEQFF	TGTGCCAGCAGTTTTCGCCAGGAGCACAATGAGCAGTTCTTC
.	TRBV3-1/TRBV3-2	TRBJ1-1	TRBD1	CASSLGQGGTEAFF	TGTGCCAGCAGCCTTGGACAGGGCGGCACTGAAGCTTTCTTT
.	TRBV7-9	TRBJ2-7	.	CASSLTYEQYF	TGTGCCAGCAGTTTAACCTACGAGCAGTACTTC
.	TRBV5-4	TRBJ1-3	.	CASSLGSSLSGNTIYF	TGTGCCAGCAGCTTGGGGTCTTCCCTCTCTGGAAACACCATATATTTT
.	TRBV5-1	TRBJ2-7	.	CASSGTGSSYEQYF	TGCGCCAGCAGCGGTACCGGCAGCTCCTACGAGCAGTACTTC
few	TRBV18	TRBJ1-5	TRBD1	CASSTGTGGNQPQHF	TGTGCCAGCTCAACCGGGACAGGGGGCAATCAGCCCCAGCATTTT
once	TRBV11-2	TRBJ1-2	.	CASSLAEIYTF	TGTGCCAGCAGCTTAGCTGAGATTTACACCTTC
.	TRBV12-3/TRBV12-4	TRBJ1-2	.	CASSTGLIYGYTF	TGTGCCAGCAGTACGGGACTGATCTATGGCTACACCTTC
.	TRBV19	TRBJ2-2	TRBD2	CASSIGGGVNTGELFF	TGTGCCAGTAGTATTGGCGGGGGAGTAAACACCGGGGAGCTGTTTTTT
few	TRBV27	TRBJ2-2	.	CASRTGHPTGELFF	TGTGCCAGCAGGACGGGACACCCAACCGGGGAGCTGTTTTTT
.	TRBV7-3	TRBJ2-3	.	CASSLSGMGDTQYF	TGTGCCAGCAGCTTAAGTGGGATGGGAGATACGCAGTATTTT
.	TRBV6-5	TRBJ2-7	TRBD1	CASDMTGGLWYF	TGTGCCAGCGACATGACAGGGGGACTCTGGTACTTC
once	TRBV7-3	TRBJ2-1	.	CASSWDSTSNEQFF	TGTGCAAGCTCATGGGACTCAACTTCCAATGAGCAGTTCTTC
.	TRBV2	TRBJ1-1	.	CASSFYSNTEAFF	TGTGCCAGCAGTTTTTACAGTAACACTGAAGCTTTCTTT
.	TRBV18	TRBJ1-2	TRBD1	CASSPGTASNYGYTF	TGTGCCAGCTCCCCCGGGACAGCCTCTAACTATGGCTACACCTTC
.	TRBV21-1	TRBJ1-4	.	CASSKEGATNEKLFF	TGTGCCAGCAGCAAAGAAGGGGCAACTAATGAAAAACTGTTTTTT
.	TRBV7-9	TRBJ1-4	TRBD1	CASSMGQSGANEKLFF	TGTGCCAGCAGCATGGGACAGTCGGGGGCTAATGAAAAACTGTTTTTT
.	TRBV11-2	TRBJ2-7	TRBD2	CASSLVTSGPTYEQYF	TGTGCCAGCAGCTTAGTAACTAGCGGGCCAACCTACGAGCAGTACTTC
.	TRBV14	TRBJ2-1	TRBD2	CASSQGDGRAGRNEQFF	TGTGCCAGCAGCCAAGGAGACGGGAGGGCCGGTAGGAATGAGCAGTTCTTC
.	TRBV21-1	TRBJ1-1	.	CASSDRGRVGEAFF	TGTGCCAGCAGTGACAGGGGGCGCGTAGGAGAAGCTTTCTTT
.	TRBV6-5	TRBJ2-1	TRBD2	CASRVAGYNEQFF	TGTGCCAGCAGAGTAGCGGGGTACAATGAGCAGTTCTTC
once	TRBV4-1	TRBJ2-7	.	CASSQPGLSYEQYF	TGCGCCAGCAGCCAACCCGGGTTGTCCTACGAGCAGTACTTC
.	TRBV29-1	TRBJ2-5	.	CSVEDPKWGAGETQYF	TGCAGCGTTGAAGATCCGAAATGGGGGGCCGGAGAGACCCAGTACTTC
.	TRBV3-1/TRBV3-2	TRBJ1-2	.	CASSPYREGYGYTF	TGTGCCAGCAGCCCATACAGGGAGGGCTATGGCTACACCTTC
.	TRBV19	TRBJ1-5	TRBD1	CASSIERQGRGSNQPQHF	TGTGCCAGTAGTATAGAGCGACAGGGACGAGGGAGCAATCAGCCCCAGCATTTT
.	TRBV24-1	TRBJ2-1	.	CATSDPSTSQSSYNEQFF	TGTGCCACCAGTGATCCCTCGACTAGTCAAAGCTCCTACAATGAGCAGTTCTTC
.	TRBV5-1	TRBJ2-5	TRBD2	CASSLAGAGAQETQYF	TGCGCCAGCAGCTTGGCGGGAGCGGGAGCCCAAGAGACCCAGTACTTC
few	TRBV27	TRBJ2-5	.	CASKSLGGQQTQYF	TGTGCCAGCAAGAGTTTAGGGGGGCAACAGACCCAGTACTTC
.	TRBV3-1/TRBV3-2	TRBJ2-1	TRBD2	CASNILAGGVYNEQFF	TGTGCCAGCAACATCCTAGCGGGAGGGGTTTACAATGAGCAGTTCTTC
few	TRBV5-1	TRBJ1-6	.	CASSPGSVGGSPLHF	TGCGCCAGCAGCCCGGGGAGCGTCGGAGGATCACCCCTCCACTTT
.	TRBV5-1	TRBJ1-4	.	CASSHGRGLNEKLFF	TGCGCCAGCAGCCACGGCAGGGGACTTAATGAAAAACTGTTTTTT
many	TRBV3-1/TRBV3-2	TRBJ1-2	.	CASSQVLGGTAYGYTF	TGTGCCAGCAGCCAAGTTTTGGGGGGGACCGCCTATGGCTACACCTTC
.	TRBV9	TRBJ1-3	TRBD1	CASSDPGTGANTIYF	TGTGCCAGCAGCGACCCCGGGACAGGGGCTAACACCATATATTTT
once	TRBV11-2	TRBJ1-2	.	CASSPGFQYGYTF	TGTGCCAGCAGCCCAGGGTTTCAATATGGCTACACCTTC
.	TRBV27	TRBJ1-1	TRBD1	CASSDGTGAGTEAFF	TGTGCCAGCAGTGACGGGACAGGGGCGGGAACTGAAGCTTTCTTT
.	TRBV29-1	TRBJ2-7	.	CSAGQSYEQYF	TGCAGCGCTGGACAGTCCTACGAGCAGTACTTC
once	TRBV3-1/TRBV3-2	TRBJ1-1	.	CASSQPPNSEAFF	TGTGCCAGCAGCCAACCTCCGAACTCTGAAGCTTTCTTT
.	TRBV7-9	TRBJ2-5	TRBD1	CASSRTGEETQYF	TGTGCCAGCAGCCGGACAGGGGAAGAGACCCAGTACTTC
once	TRBV3-1/TRBV3-2	TRBJ2-7	.	CASSRGPGDEQYF	TGTGCCAGCAGCCGGGGGCCAGGGGACGAGCAGTACTTC
.	TRBV9	TRBJ2-5	TRBD2	CASSPRLAGGPEESETQYF	TGTGCCAGCAGCCCAAGACTAGCGGGGGGGCCAGAGGAGTCAGAGACCCAGTACTTC
once	TRBV7-9	TRBJ2-3	TRBD2	CASSPATGLAGTDTQYF	TGTGCCAGCAGCCCGGCCACGGGACTAGCGGGTACAGATACGCAGTATTTT
.	TRBV3-1/TRBV3-2	TRBJ2-7	.	CASSQGPREQYF	TGTGCCAGCAGCCAAGGCCCGCGGGAGCAGTACTTC
.	TRBV18	TRBJ2-3	.	CASSPRRDTQYF	TGTGCCAGCTCACCCCGGAGGGATACGCAGTATTTT
.	TRBV28	TRBJ1-5	TRBD1	CASSFGTGGQPQHF	TGTGCCAGCAGTTTCGGGACAGGCGGTCAGCCCCAGCATTTT
.	TRBV11-2	TRBJ2-1	TRBD2	CASSLEAGGRGQFF	TGTGCCAGCAGCTTAGAAGCGGGAGGACGGGGGCAGTTCTTC
.	TRBV5-4	TRBJ1-4	.	CGIGPGRGEKLFF	TGTGGAATCGGCCCGGGGAGAGGCGAAAAACTGTTTTTT
.	TRBV7-3	TRBJ2-1	.	CASSPTRGNEQFF	TGTGCCAGCAGCCCGACCAGGGGAAATGAGCAGTTCTTC
.	TRBV20-1	TRBJ1-1	.	CSASPQMNTEAFF	TGCAGTGCTAGTCCGCAGATGAACACTGAAGCTTTCTTT
.	TRBV18	TRBJ2-7	.	CASSPGVSSAGYEQYF	TGTGCCAGCTCACCAGGAGTTTCGAGTGCCGGTTACGAGCAGTACTTC
once	TRBV7-9	TRBJ2-5	TRBD2	CASSTGLAGAETQYF	TGTGCCAGCAGCACCGGACTAGCGGGGGCAGAGACCCAGTACTTC
.	TRBV5-4	TRBJ1-4	TRBD1	CASSSTGTGGNEKLFF	TGTGCCAGCAGCTCAACCGGGACAGGGGGCAACGAAAAACTGTTTTTT
.	TRBV9	TRBJ2-3	TRBD2	CASSVGSGNLADTQYF	TGTGCCAGCAGCGTAGGTAGCGGGAATTTGGCAGATACGCAGTATTTT